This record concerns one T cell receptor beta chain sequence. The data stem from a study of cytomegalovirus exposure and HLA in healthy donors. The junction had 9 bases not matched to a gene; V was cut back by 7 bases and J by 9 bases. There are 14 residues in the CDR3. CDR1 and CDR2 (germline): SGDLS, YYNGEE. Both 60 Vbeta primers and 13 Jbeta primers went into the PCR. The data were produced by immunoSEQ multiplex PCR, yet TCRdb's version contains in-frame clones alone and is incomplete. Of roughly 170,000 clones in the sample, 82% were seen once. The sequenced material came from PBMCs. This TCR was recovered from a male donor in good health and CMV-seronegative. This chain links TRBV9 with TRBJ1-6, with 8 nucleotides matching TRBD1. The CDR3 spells CASQLGQGVSPLHF. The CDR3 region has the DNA TGTGCCAGCCAACTCGGACAGGGCGTTTCACCCCTCCACTTT. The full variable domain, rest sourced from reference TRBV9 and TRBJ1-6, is DSGVTQTPKHLITATGQRVTLRCSPRSGDLSVYWYQQSLDQGLQFLIQYYNGEERAKGNILERFSAQQFPDLHSELNLSSLELGDSALYFCASQLGQGVSPLHFGNGTRLTVT.